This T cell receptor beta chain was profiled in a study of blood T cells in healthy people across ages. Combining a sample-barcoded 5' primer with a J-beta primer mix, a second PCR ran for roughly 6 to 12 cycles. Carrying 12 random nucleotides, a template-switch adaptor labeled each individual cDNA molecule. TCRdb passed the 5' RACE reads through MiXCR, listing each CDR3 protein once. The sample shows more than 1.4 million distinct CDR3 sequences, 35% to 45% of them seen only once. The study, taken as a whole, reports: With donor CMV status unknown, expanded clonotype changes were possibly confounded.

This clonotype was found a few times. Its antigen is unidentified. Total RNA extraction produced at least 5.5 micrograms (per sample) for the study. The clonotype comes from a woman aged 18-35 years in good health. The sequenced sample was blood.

DNA for the CDR3: TGCGCCAGCAGCCTACGGACCCGCGAAGGCTATGGCTACACCTTC. Translating gives CASSLRTREGYGYTF. V gene TRBV4-1 combines with J gene TRBJ1-2; D uncertain. Trimming removed 4 bases at V and 4 bases at J, with 16 bases between. Germline CDR1 MGHRA, CDR2 YSYEKL. There are 15 residues in the CDR3.